The 23 T cell receptor beta chains given below trace back to one sample, sequenced in a study of Ad26.COV2.S vaccination and SARS-CoV-2 variants. The table came from immunoSEQ multiplex PCR; TCRdb's copy has only in-frame clones and leaves some out. Of about 100,000 clones listed, roughly 75% are singletons. Material: peripheral blood, obtained after recovery from COVID-19. Receptors were obtained from a human donor who had recovered from COVID-19.

This clone was counted only a few times. The CDR3 region has the DNA TGTGCCAGCAGTTCAGGGGGCGGGGATCAGCCCCAGCATTTT. Translation gives CASSSGGGDQPQHF. V usage is TRBV28 and J usage is TRBJ1-5; TRBD1 matches 8 bases. The J segment lost 5 bases and the V segment lost 4 bases, leaving 4 bases of the junction unmatched. The CDR3 runs to 14 residues. Germline CDR1 reads MDHEN; CDR2 reads SYDVKM.

This chain connects TRBV19 to TRBJ2-5; no clear D. Trimming removed 7 bases from V and 5 bases from J, with 8 bases in between. Germline V CDR1 and CDR2: LNHDA, SQIVND (reference sequence). This CDR3 has 11 residues. DNA of the CDR3: TGTGCCAGTATGGAACAGGAGACCCAGTACTTC. It yields the protein CASMEQETQYF. Together with reference TRBV19 and TRBJ2-5, the CDR3 gives the full variable domain: DGGITQSPKYLFRKEGQNVTLSCEQNLNHDAMYWYRQDPGQGLRLIYYSQIVNDFQKGDIAEGYSVSREKKESFPLTVTSAQKNPTAFYLCASMEQETQYFGPGTRLLVL.

The chain recombines TRBV5-1 with TRBJ2-3; 8 nucleotides match TRBD2. CDR3 length: 15 residues. Germline V gene data show CDR1 as SGHRS and CDR2 as YFSETQ. J was trimmed by 4 bases and V by 1 base; bases with no gene match: 5. The CDR3 loop is CASSLSGGDSDTQYF. CDR3 DNA: TGCGCCAGCAGCTTGTCCGGGGGGGACTCAGATACGCAGTATTTT.

The rearrangement links TRBV29-1 to TRBJ2-5; a weak D match, TRBD2 (7 bases). The CDR3 contains 12 residues. Germline values: CDR1 SQVTM, CDR2 ANQGSEA. The V end lost 6 bases, the J end lost 4 bases, and 12 bases lay between the germline ends. The CDR3 DNA sequence: TGCAGCGTCGGACTAGGGGGAGAGACCCAGTACTTC. It is translated as CSVGLGGETQYF.

V usage is TRBV5-6 and J usage is TRBJ1-1; D uncertain. Trimming left V 0 bases short and J 0 bases short, with 3 bases between. Germline CDR1 is SGHDT and CDR2 is YYEEEE. The CDR3 is 13 residues long. CDR3 sequence: CASSLGMNTEAFF. For the CDR3, the DNA is TGTGCCAGCAGCTTGGGCATGAACACTGAAGCTTTCTTT. Together with reference TRBV5-6 and TRBJ1-1, the CDR3 gives the full variable domain: DAGVTQSPTHLIKTRGQQVTLRCSPKSGHDTVSWYQQALGQGPQFIFQYYEEEERQRGNFPDRFSGHQFPNYSSELNVNALLLGDSALYLCASSLGMNTEAFFGQGTRLTVV.

A word on this clone: Other DNA sequences within the sample encode an identical CDR3. The chain combines TRBV7-2 with TRBJ1-5; 8 bases are a match to TRBD1. The CDR3 is 13 residues long. The ends lost 5 bases at V and 7 bases at J; junction bases unmatched: 4. Germline V gene sequence: CDR1 SGHTA, CDR2 FQGNSA. The CDR3 is CASSPQGDQPQHF. DNA for the CDR3: TGTGCCAGCAGCCCACAGGGGGACCAGCCCCAGCATTTT.

The chain uses TRBV6-2 or TRBV6-3 and TRBJ2-5, with D perhaps assigned TRBD1 or TRBD2 (5 bases each). CDR3 length: 15 residues. Germline CDR1 is MNHEY and CDR2 is SVGEGT. V was trimmed by 0 bases and J by 5 bases, leaving 13 bases between them. The CDR3 region has the DNA TGTGCCAGCAGTTACTCGATAATTGGGGGTGAGACCCAGTACTTC. This codes for CASSYSIIGGETQYF.

This clone is labeled medium-sized. The chain is built from TRBV30 and TRBJ1-3; D ambiguous. V dropped 0 bases and J dropped 7 bases, with 4 bases sitting between them. The CDR3 consists of 11 residues. The germline CDR1 and CDR2 sequences are GTSNPN and SVGIG (reference sequence). The CDR3 protein is CAWSVGNTIYF. Here the CDR3 DNA reads TGTGCCTGGAGTGTTGGGAACACCATATATTTT.

This chain links TRBV6-6 with TRBJ1-1; 7 bases line up with TRBD1. Germline loops: CDR1 MNHNY, CDR2 SVGAGI (reference sequence). V shed 8 bases, J shed 4 bases, and the junction held 7 bases outside the gene matches. This CDR3 comprises 13 residues. Here the CDR3 DNA reads TGTGCCAGCCAACTTGACAGGGCCACTGAAGCTTTCTTT. This gives the protein CASQLDRATEAFF.

The gene calls are TRBV13 and TRBJ1-6; D remains unclear. CDR1 and CDR2 (germline): PRHDT, FYEKMQ (reference sequence). V dropped 3 bases and J dropped 5 bases, with 14 bases sitting between them. This CDR3 spans 16 amino acids. CDR3 in DNA: TGTGCCAGCAGCTTTGGGTCGACGGGAAATAATTCACCCCTCCACTTT. It encodes CASSFGSTGNNSPLHF.

This clone has only a few counts. The genes are TRBV19 and TRBJ1-2, with 7 bases identical to TRBD1. The trim removed 7 bases at V and 4 bases at J, leaving 6 bases unmatched. Germline CDR1 LNHDA, CDR2 SQIVND (reference sequence). The CDR3 has 13 residues. CDR3 residues: CASTDGQVYGYTF. The CDR3 nucleotides are TGTGCCAGTACCGACGGACAGGTCTATGGCTACACCTTC.

The rearrangement joins TRBV7-9 to TRBJ2-1; D could derive from TRBD1 or TRBD2 (5 bases each). Germline V lookup: CDR1 SEHNR, CDR2 FQNEAQ (reference sequence). This CDR3 has 15 amino acids. The V and J ends lost 8 bases and 3 bases respectively, with 17 bases between them. CDR3 region: CASSPEGQGYNEQFF. The CDR3 DNA follows: TGTGCCAGCTCACCCGAGGGCCAGGGCTACAATGAGCAGTTCTTC.

The chain couples TRBV27 to TRBJ1-6; no reliable D call. The germline CDR1 and CDR2 sequences are MNHEY and SMNVEV (reference sequence). The CDR3 extends over 14 amino acids. Trimming removed 6 bases at V and 7 bases at J, with 13 bases between. The CDR3 here is CASRGRQQNSPLHF. The CDR3 DNA follows: TGTGCCAGCAGGGGCAGGCAACAGAATTCACCCCTCCACTTT.

V is TRBV19 and J is TRBJ2-3; D is possibly TRBD2 (5 bases). The germline V and J ends were trimmed by 5 bases and 5 bases, with 8 bases remaining between them. Germline V gene sequence: CDR1 LNHDA, CDR2 SQIVND (reference sequence). The CDR3 loop spans 12 amino acids. DNA for the CDR3: TGTGCCAGTAGTTATCGGGAAGATACGCAGTATTTT. As protein: CASSYREDTQYF.

The V and J genes are TRBV6-5 and TRBJ2-2, with unresolved D. This CDR3 has 11 amino acids. V lost 8 bases to trimming and J lost 3 bases, with 4 bases between them. CDR1 MNHEY and CDR2 SVGAGI come from the germline V gene. CDR3: CASGHTGELFF. The CDR3 nucleotides read TGTGCCAGCGGACACACCGGGGAGCTGTTTTTT.

This chain connects TRBV3-1 (or the pseudogene TRBV3-2) to TRBJ1-2, with 10 bases aligning to TRBD1. The CDR3 length is 19 residues. CDR1 LGHDT and CDR2 YNNKEL come from the germline V gene (reference sequence). J was trimmed by 7 bases and V by 0 bases; bases with no gene match: 17. CDR3 sequence: CASSQDLSDRGPGSAGYTF. The DNA of the CDR3 is TGTGCCAGCAGCCAAGATTTATCCGACAGGGGGCCAGGGTCGGCTGGCTACACCTTC.

The chain combines TRBV7-9 with TRBJ2-3; 9 nucleotides agree with TRBD1. This CDR3 region has 16 residues. The V gene's germline CDR1 is SEHNR and CDR2 FQNEAQ (reference sequence). After removal of 5 bases from V and 3 bases from J, the junction contained 9 bases not matched to a gene. CDR3 amino acids: CASSPSRDRVTDTQYF. The CDR3 DNA reads as TGTGCCAGCAGCCCATCCCGGGACAGGGTAACAGATACGCAGTATTTT.

Worth noting for this clone: This specimen includes other DNA sequences encoding the same CDR3. The gene calls are TRBV3-1 (or the pseudogene TRBV3-2) and TRBJ2-2, with D tentatively TRBD1 or TRBD2 (5 bases each). The germline gives CDR1 LGHDT, CDR2 YNNKEL (reference sequence). Between the trimmed V and J ends, which lost 0 bases and 5 bases, there was a span of 19 bases. The CDR3 extends over 18 amino acids. The CDR3 DNA sequence: TGTGCCAGCAGCCAAGAAGGTGCGAGTGGGGGTGGTACCGGGGAGCTGTTTTTT. The encoded protein is CASSQEGASGGGTGELFF.

The chain links TRBV7-9 to TRBJ2-3; D uncertain. Germline CDR1 SEHNR, CDR2 FQNEAQ (reference sequence). V was trimmed by 3 bases and J by 0 bases, leaving 1 base between them. The CDR3 loop spans 12 amino acids. DNA of the CDR3: TGTGCCAGCAGCTTTAGCACAGATACGCAGTATTTT. Translated, it gives CASSFSTDTQYF.

This clone was seen a few times. This chain uses TRBV7-2 with TRBJ1-5; the D is unclear. Germline V gene data show CDR1 as SGHTA and CDR2 as FQGNSA. The V and J ends lost 2 bases and 5 bases respectively, with 10 bases between them. The CDR3 loop spans 14 amino acids. CDR3 DNA: TGTGCCAGCAGCTTAAACCGGGGTGATCAGCCCCAGCATTTT. The encoded protein is CASSLNRGDQPQHF. Variable domain in full (rest from reference TRBV7-2 and TRBJ1-5): GAGVSQSPSNKVTEKGKDVELRCDPISGHTALYWYRQSLGQGLEFLIYFQGNSAPDKSGLPSDRFSAERTGGSVSTLTIQRTQQEDSAVYLCASSLNRGDQPQHFGDGTRLSIL.

The CDR3 nucleotides read TGTGCCAGCAGTCACGGACAGGGCGGGGGCTACACCTTC. This codes for CASSHGQGGGYTF. J is TRBJ1-2 and V is TRBV27, with 8 positions matching TRBD1. V lost 5 bases and J lost 8; bases outside the gene matches: 7. Germline-derived CDR1 and CDR2 are MNHEY and SMNVEV (reference sequence). The CDR3 extends over 13 amino acids.

The chain carries TRBV28 and TRBJ2-3; a weak D match, TRBD2 (6 bases). Germline V gene sequence: CDR1 MDHEN, CDR2 SYDVKM. The V end lost 7 bases, the J end lost 9 bases, and 11 bases lay between the germline ends. The CDR3 contains 11 residues. This CDR3 is CASKAEGTQYF. In nucleotides, the CDR3 is TGTGCCAGCAAGGCGGAGGGGACGCAGTATTTT.

This chain joins TRBV30 and TRBJ1-4; no clear D. The CDR3 extends over 14 amino acids. Trimming took off 2 bases at V and 8 bases at J, with 15 bases between the two ends. The germline gives CDR1 GTSNPN, CDR2 SVGIG (reference sequence). CDR3 loop: CAWSSGDAKEKLFF. The CDR3 DNA is TGTGCCTGGAGTTCAGGAGATGCGAAGGAAAAACTGTTTTTT.